The rows below give T cell receptor beta chains drawn from one sample of a study of blood T cell repertoires in COVID-19. The assay was immunoSEQ multiplex PCR, and TCRdb's table has in-frame clones only and misses some. The sample records hundreds of thousands of clones, 80% to 90% being singletons. The sequencing input was PBMCs or T cells enriched from blood (not recorded which). The receptors come from a middle-aged man in a cohort exposed to, infected with or recovered from COVID-19 (not recorded which). Each CDR3 is given with its conserved first and last residue. The order of the fields is CDR3 DNA, CDR3 protein, clone size, V gene, D gene, J gene. The D gene is left open where the match is weak. Clone size appears in some rows only: once, few, many, or a class for an expanded clone.

TGCAGCGTTGCCGAGACAGGGTACGGCTACACCTTC CSVAETGYGYTF - TRBV29-1 TRBD1 TRBJ1-2
TGTGCCAGCAGCCAAGATCGGAGCGGGAGCGGTTCTGAGCAGTTCTTC CASSQDRSGSGSEQFF - TRBV4-2 TRBD2 TRBJ2-1
TGTGCCAGCGGTAGCGGGAGTACAGATACGCAGTATTTT CASGSGSTDTQYF - TRBV5-4 TRBD2 TRBJ2-3
TGTGCCAGCAGCTCCGGGACAGAATACACCGGGGAGCTGTTTTTT CASSSGTEYTGELFF - TRBV7-6 TRBD1 TRBJ2-2
TGTGCCAGCAGCCCCGTCCCGGGCACTGAAGCTTTCTTT CASSPVPGTEAFF - TRBV7-9 - TRBJ1-1
TGTGCCAGCAGACGGACAGGTACCTACGAGCAGTACTTC CASRRTGTYEQYF - TRBV28 TRBD1 TRBJ2-7
TGTGCCAGCAGCGGACAGGGGGAAGGGTATAATTCACCCCTCCACTTT CASSGQGEGYNSPLHF - TRBV7-8 TRBD1 TRBJ1-6
TGTGCCAGCAGACGCGGTCCGGGTATGAACACTGAAGCTTTCTTT CASRRGPGMNTEAFF - TRBV6-5 - TRBJ1-1
TGTGCCAGCAGCGATGGACAGGGGGCAGGAAAACTGTTTTTT CASSDGQGAGKLFF - TRBV6-5 TRBD1 TRBJ1-4
TGTGCCAGCAGCGTCAGGGGGCTTGCTAATGAAAAACTGTTTTTT CASSVRGLANEKLFF - TRBV9 TRBD1 TRBJ1-4
TGTGCCAGCAGTTACTCGGGGACTAGCGGAGCCTACGAGCAGTACTTC CASSYSGTSGAYEQYF - TRBV6-5 TRBD2 TRBJ2-7
TGCGCCAGCAGCTCGGACAGTGAAACCTACGAGCAGTACTTC CASSSDSETYEQYF - TRBV5-1 - TRBJ2-7
TGTGCCAGCAGTTACAGTCAGGCCTTCTACGAGCAGTACTTC CASSYSQAFYEQYF - TRBV6-5 - TRBJ2-7
TGTGCCAGCAGGAGCGGGAGGAGCACAGATACGCAGTATTTT CASRSGRSTDTQYF - TRBV7-9 TRBD2 TRBJ2-3
TGTGCCAGCACCCCAAGGACAGGGCCCTTCACAGATACGCAGTATTTT CASTPRTGPFTDTQYF - TRBV3-1/TRBV3-2 TRBD1 TRBJ2-3
TGCGCCAGCAGTGGTCAGGGGCCCTACAATGAGCAGTTCTTC CASSGQGPYNEQFF - TRBV10-1 - TRBJ2-1
TGCAGCGTTGAAGATGTGGGGGGAAGCACAGATACGCAGTATTTT CSVEDVGGSTDTQYF - TRBV29-1 - TRBJ2-3
TGTGCCATCGCGGGACAGAGAAGCAATCAGCCCCAGCATTTT CAIAGQRSNQPQHF - TRBV28 TRBD1 TRBJ1-5
TGTGCACAAAACCGGGGTCAAGGGACCGGGGAGCTGTTTTTT CAQNRGQGTGELFF once TRBV30 - TRBJ2-2
TGTGCCAGCAGCCTAGCGGGAGGAGTCCACGAGCAGTACTTC CASSLAGGVHEQYF - TRBV5-4 TRBD2 TRBJ2-7
TGCGCCAGCAGCTTGGGGGCTAGCGGGAGTTCAGATACGCAGTATTTT CASSLGASGSSDTQYF - TRBV5-1 TRBD2 TRBJ2-3
TGTGCCACCAGGAGCTCCAGGGATAACTATGGCTACACCTTC CATRSSRDNYGYTF - TRBV15 - TRBJ1-2
TGTGCCAGAAGCACCGACTATAGCAATCAGCCCCAGCATTTT CARSTDYSNQPQHF - TRBV5-3 - TRBJ1-5
TGCGCCAGCAGTGTTCCGCAGTCGGCTAGCGGGAGGGCCAGTCTTTATGAGCAGTTCTTC CASSVPQSASGRASLYEQFF - TRBV5-1 TRBD2 TRBJ2-1
TGTGCCAGCAGCCCCGGGACAGACTATGGCTACACCTTC CASSPGTDYGYTF - TRBV28 TRBD1 TRBJ1-2
TGCAGTGCTAGTACAGGGGGCTTCGGCTATGGCTACACCTTC CSASTGGFGYGYTF - TRBV20-1 TRBD1 TRBJ1-2
TGTGCCTGGAGTGTACAGGGACGGGAAAACACCATATATTTT CAWSVQGRENTIYF - TRBV30 - TRBJ1-3
TGCGCCAGCAGGACGACAGGGGTCGGTGAAAAACTGTTTTTT CASRTTGVGEKLFF - TRBV5-1 TRBD1 TRBJ1-4
TGTGCCAGCAAACGACAGGGGGCAGCTAACGAGCAGTACTTC CASKRQGAANEQYF - TRBV2 TRBD1 TRBJ2-7
TGTGCCAGCAGTTTTCGGGATGGCTACACCTTC CASSFRDGYTF - TRBV28 - TRBJ1-2
TGTGCCAGCAGGGGGCTAGCGGGAGTGAGCTACGAGCAGTACTTC CASRGLAGVSYEQYF - TRBV2 TRBD2 TRBJ2-7
TGTGCCAGCAGCTTTTCCTTCTCTGGAAACACCATATATTTT CASSFSFSGNTIYF - TRBV7-2 - TRBJ1-3
TGTGCCAGCAGTGACAGGGGGCTGGGGAATTCACCCCTCCACTTT CASSDRGLGNSPLHF - TRBV6-1 TRBD1 TRBJ1-6
TGTGCCAGCAGCTTAACGGCGGGAGCGGTCCACGAGCAGTACTTC CASSLTAGAVHEQYF - TRBV7-3 TRBD2 TRBJ2-7
TGTGCCAGCAGCCCCCCGTTTTGGGACTCTAATGAAAAACTGTTTTTT CASSPPFWDSNEKLFF - TRBV25-1 - TRBJ1-4
TGTGCCAGCAGTTTAACAGGGGGCGCCTCAAACACCGGGGAGCTGTTTTTT CASSLTGGASNTGELFF - TRBV27 TRBD1 TRBJ2-2
TGTGCCAGCCCCATACACGACCAAGAGACCCAGTACTTC CASPIHDQETQYF - TRBV9 - TRBJ2-5
TGTGCCAGCAGTGCCCGGGACAGTAACACTGAAGCTTTCTTT CASSARDSNTEAFF - TRBV6-6 TRBD1 TRBJ1-1
TGTGCCAGCAGCAATTTAGCGGGAGTCGCCTACGAGCAGTACTTC CASSNLAGVAYEQYF - TRBV6-5 TRBD2 TRBJ2-7
TGTGCCAGCAGTGCCCCCCGGGCGGGAGGGTGGAATGAGCAGTTCTTC CASSAPRAGGWNEQFF once TRBV6-4 TRBD2 TRBJ2-1
TGTGCCAGCAGTGAATATCTCGGCGGGTCGGGATACAATGAGCAGTTCTTC CASSEYLGGSGYNEQFF - TRBV25-1 - TRBJ2-1
TGTGCCAGCCTGTTAAAGGGGGCCCGGGGCTACACCTTC CASLLKGARGYTF once TRBV12-3/TRBV12-4 TRBD1 TRBJ1-2
TGTGCCAGCAGCTCCGGGACAGTCTACGATGAGCAGTTCTTC CASSSGTVYDEQFF - TRBV7-3 TRBD1 TRBJ2-1
TGTGCCAGCGGTAGCGGGAGGGCCACCGGGGAGCTGTTTTTT CASGSGRATGELFF - TRBV27 TRBD2 TRBJ2-2
TGTGCCAGCAGCTTGGGCCCCTCTCGACTAGCGGGAGGGCCATTGTACTTC CASSLGPSRLAGGPLYF - TRBV5-6 TRBD2 TRBJ2-7
TGTGCCAGCAGCATGGCAACAGGGTCCCTCGAGCAGTACTTC CASSMATGSLEQYF - TRBV5-6 - TRBJ2-7
TGTGCCAGCAGTCCTGAGATGGCGGGGACCCAGTACTTC CASSPEMAGTQYF - TRBV2 - TRBJ2-5
TGTGCCAGCAGTGGCTCCGGGACTAGCGGGTACGAGCAGTACTTC CASSGSGTSGYEQYF - TRBV2 TRBD2 TRBJ2-7
TGTGCCAGCAGTGAAGCGGGAGGCTCCTACAATGAGCAGTTCTTC CASSEAGGSYNEQFF once TRBV25-1 TRBD2 TRBJ2-1
TGTGCCAGCAGTGAACTCGGGGGACAGGGAGTCCCTGAAGCTTTCTTT CASSELGGQGVPEAFF few TRBV2 TRBD1 TRBJ1-1
TGTGCCAGCAGTTTCCTCCTGGACAGCTTTTCACCCCTCCACTTT CASSFLLDSFSPLHF - TRBV28 - TRBJ1-6
TGTGCCAGCTCACCCCTGGGACAGGGGAACACTGAAGCTTTCTTT CASSPLGQGNTEAFF once TRBV18 TRBD1 TRBJ1-1
TGTGCCAGCAGGGGGACAGGGGGGGAAGCTTTCTTT CASRGTGGEAFF once TRBV6-5 TRBD1 TRBJ1-1
TGCGCCACCCTAGACAGACTTGAGCAGTTCTTC CATLDRLEQFF - TRBV10-2 - TRBJ2-1
TGTGCCAGCAGTTACTCGGGAGCGGGAGGTTACGAGCAGTACTTC CASSYSGAGGYEQYF - TRBV6-5 TRBD2 TRBJ2-7
TGTGCCAGCAGTTCCCAGGGACTAGCGGGAGGGCGGCAGTACTTC CASSSQGLAGGRQYF - TRBV28 TRBD2 TRBJ2-7
TGTGCCAGCTCACCTGTAGGGACAGACTCTGGAAACACCATATATTTT CASSPVGTDSGNTIYF - TRBV18 TRBD1 TRBJ1-3